The rows below give T cell receptor beta chains drawn from one sample of a study of blood T cell repertoires in COVID-19. TCRdb's table, derived via immunoSEQ multiplex PCR, lists solely in-frame clones and lacks some. The sample lists some 220,000 clones, 80% to 90% occurring once. Specimen: peripheral blood. The receptor set was obtained from a man aged 45-60 years with acute or convalescent COVID-19. Both conserved end residues are part of each CDR3. The order of the fields is V gene, D gene, clone size, J gene, CDR3 DNA, CDR3 protein. A D gene is named only where the DNA matches it firmly. Only some rows state a clone size, as once, few, many or a class for expanded clones.

TRBV2	-	-	TRBJ1-4	TGTGCCAGCAGGACCTCTTACTACGGTGAAAAACTGTTTTTT	CASRTSYYGEKLFF
TRBV4-1	TRBD1	once	TRBJ2-5	TGCGCCAGCAGCCAAGATGGGACAGGTTTCCAAGAGACCCAGTACTTC	CASSQDGTGFQETQYF
TRBV9	TRBD1	-	TRBJ1-3	TGTGCCAGCAGCGCTACAGGGGGCATCGGCTCTGGAAACACCATATATTTT	CASSATGGIGSGNTIYF
TRBV10-1	-	-	TRBJ1-2	TGCGCCGACCGGGACTATGGCTACACCTTC	CADRDYGYTF
TRBV5-1	-	-	TRBJ2-3	TGCGCCAGCAGCTTGGCGGACAGCCGCACAGATACGCAGTATTTT	CASSLADSRTDTQYF
TRBV6-5	-	once	TRBJ1-2	TGTGCCAGCAGTCCGGGGGGCAGGGAACACGGCTACACCTTC	CASSPGGREHGYTF
TRBV28	TRBD1	-	TRBJ1-3	TGTGCCAGCAGTTTGGAGACAGGGGTTGGAAACACCATATATTTT	CASSLETGVGNTIYF
TRBV10-2	TRBD1	-	TRBJ1-4	TGCGCCAGCAGTGACCGGACAGGGAAACTGTTTTTT	CASSDRTGKLFF
TRBV11-3	-	-	TRBJ1-1	TGTGCCAGCAGCTTAGATCCGGGTCTGCTAGCTTTCTTT	CASSLDPGLLAFF
TRBV28	-	few	TRBJ1-1	TGTGCCGTTTTTGCGGGGGGGAAGAGGGCTGAAGCTTTCTTT	CAVFAGGKRAEAFF
TRBV30	TRBD1	-	TRBJ1-2	TGTGCCTGGACCTCAGGGGGGATAGGGGGCTACACCTTC	CAWTSGGIGGYTF
TRBV4-1	-	few	TRBJ1-5	TGCGCCAGCAGCCAAAAACAGGACAATCAGCCCCAGCATTTT	CASSQKQDNQPQHF
TRBV19	TRBD1	-	TRBJ2-7	TGTGCCAGAGCTCCGGGACAGGGACGGAACGAGCAGTACTTC	CARAPGQGRNEQYF
TRBV9	TRBD1	-	TRBJ1-3	TGTGCCAGCAGCGCCTCGGGACAGGCCTCTGGAAACACCATATATTTT	CASSASGQASGNTIYF
TRBV27	TRBD2	-	TRBJ2-7	TGTGCCAGCAGTTTATCGCGGGGGGCCCCCGAGCAGTACTTC	CASSLSRGAPEQYF
TRBV13	TRBD2	-	TRBJ2-7	TGTGCCAGCAGCCCCACCTCTCTGGGGAGCGGGAGCCCCTACGAGCAGTACTTC	CASSPTSLGSGSPYEQYF
TRBV5-1	-	once	TRBJ1-2	TGCGCCAGCAGCTCGGCGGGGGAGTTGCTCTCCGGCTACACCTTC	CASSSAGELLSGYTF
TRBV27	TRBD1	-	TRBJ1-2	TGTGCCAGCAGTTCGACAGGGGGCCAACCCTATGGCTACACCTTC	CASSSTGGQPYGYTF
TRBV10-1	TRBD2	-	TRBJ2-1	TGCGCCAGCAGTGGACCGGGACTAGCGGGATACAATGAGCAGTTCTTC	CASSGPGLAGYNEQFF
TRBV5-1	TRBD1	-	TRBJ1-6	TGCGCCAGCAGCGAAGGACAGGGAAGAGGTTCACCCCTCCACTTT	CASSEGQGRGSPLHF
TRBV19	-	-	TRBJ1-5	TGTGCCAGTAGTTCACAGGGAACTCAGCCCCAGCATTTT	CASSSQGTQPQHF
TRBV6-2/TRBV6-3	TRBD2	-	TRBJ2-7	TGTGCCAGCAGCCCCGGGACTAGTATGATTTTC	CASSPGTSMIF
TRBV4-1	TRBD1	-	TRBJ1-4	TGCGCCAGCAGCCAAGCTCCCGGGACAGGGAGGGGAAAACTGTTTTTT	CASSQAPGTGRGKLFF
TRBV7-6	TRBD2	-	TRBJ2-7	TGTGCCAGCAGCCCCGAGGCGGGAGGGCCTTACGAGCAGTACTTC	CASSPEAGGPYEQYF
TRBV19	TRBD1	-	TRBJ1-3	TGTGCCAGTAGTATCCAGGGACAGGTGACAAACACCATATATTTT	CASSIQGQVTNTIYF
TRBV28	TRBD1	-	TRBJ1-1	TGTGCCAGCAGTACAGACAGGGGGCTGGGGGGCTGGGAAGCTTTCTTT	CASSTDRGLGGWEAFF
TRBV3-1/TRBV3-2	TRBD1	-	TRBJ2-5	TGTGCCAGCAGCCCCGACTTTGGACAGGGGGATCAAGAGACCCAGTACTTC	CASSPDFGQGDQETQYF
TRBV6-5	-	-	TRBJ2-2	TGTGCCAGCAGATACTACAGGAACACCGGGGAGCTGTTTTTT	CASRYYRNTGELFF
TRBV19	TRBD2	-	TRBJ2-2	TGTGCCAGTAGTATTATCATCAGCGGGAGGTATTATGCCGGGGAGCTGTTTTTT	CASSIIISGRYYAGELFF
TRBV19	TRBD2	-	TRBJ2-3	TGTGCCAGTAGTATAGCGGCCGGGACTACACTCACAGATACGCAGTATTTT	CASSIAAGTTLTDTQYF
TRBV10-3	TRBD1	few	TRBJ1-2	TGTGCCATCGGAGCCGGGACAGACGCCTATGGCTACACCTTC	CAIGAGTDAYGYTF
TRBV24-1	TRBD1	-	TRBJ2-7	TGTGCCACCAGTGCCAGTACAGGGGGCTACGCCGAGCAGTACTTC	CATSASTGGYAEQYF
TRBV4-1	-	-	TRBJ1-1	TGCGCCAGCAGCCATCCGACCCCAGGCCTGAGCACTGAAGCTTTCTTT	CASSHPTPGLSTEAFF
TRBV6-2/TRBV6-3	TRBD1	-	TRBJ2-4	TGTGCCAGCAGTGGGACAGGGTTGACCGGGGCCAAAAACATTCAGTACTTC	CASSGTGLTGAKNIQYF
TRBV5-8	TRBD1	-	TRBJ1-2	TGTGCCAGCAGCTTGTATCAGGGGGCGAGTAACTATGGCTACACCTTC	CASSLYQGASNYGYTF
TRBV27	-	-	TRBJ2-7	TGTGCCAGCAGTCCCCGAGAACCCACCTACGAGCAGTACTTC	CASSPREPTYEQYF
TRBV7-9	-	-	TRBJ1-6	TGTGCCAGCAGCCGAGACAGGACAGCGAATTCACCCCTCCACTTT	CASSRDRTANSPLHF
TRBV28	-	few	TRBJ1-3	TGTGCCAGCAGTCCCGCTTCGAGGGGAAACACCATATATTTT	CASSPASRGNTIYF
TRBV7-8	-	-	TRBJ2-1	TGTGCCAGCAGCCCCGCAGGCGGGATTGAGCAGTTCTTC	CASSPAGGIEQFF
TRBV11-2	TRBD2	-	TRBJ2-1	TGTGCCAGCAGCCCCGTGGGGGGGAGCTCCTACAATGAGCAGTTCTTC	CASSPVGGSSYNEQFF